This T cell receptor beta chain derives from a study of response to subunit inactivated influenza vaccine. MiXCR, run by TCRdb on the RT-PCR reads, gives a single entry per CDR3 protein. The sample has fewer than 550,000 distinct CDR3 sequences; 25% are singletons. V dropped 2 bases and J dropped 0 bases, with 1 base sitting between them. The CDR3 runs 11 residues. The germline V gene encodes CDR1 DFQATT and CDR2 SNEGSKA (reference sequence). The sequences come from CD4+ T cells sorted from PBMCs, collected 5 to 6 days after vaccination. The TCR comes from a middle-aged man who received an inactivated influenza vaccine. The chain recombines TRBV20-1 with TRBJ2-5; no reliable D call. Written as DNA, the CDR3 is TGCAGTGCTAGACACCAAGAGACCCAGTACTTC. As protein: CSARHQETQYF.